A single sample is the source of the 18 T cell receptor beta chains below, sequenced in a study of CD8+CD57+ T cells in acquired aplastic anemia. Genomic DNA was employed as the template in profiling TCR beta VDJ and CDR3. TCRdb processed the reads anew with MiXCR; each CDR3 protein has one entry. The profile covers around 150,000 distinct CDR3 sequences, with roughly 48% appearing a single time and around 0.96% taken by the ten largest. The sequenced material came from sorted CD4+, CD8+, or CD8+CD57+ T cells (not recorded which) from PBMCs. The receptors were sampled from a human donor in good health.

This clonotype was counted between two and nine times. The V and J genes are TRBV24-1 and TRBJ2-1, with TRBD2 matching over 9 bases. This CDR3 contains 14 residues. V shed 7 bases, J shed 8 bases, and the junction held 8 bases outside the gene matches. The V gene's germline CDR1 is KGHDR and CDR2 SFDVKD. CDR3 coding DNA: TGTGCCACCAGGGGAGGGGGACTAGCTCATGAGCAGTTCTTC. It translates to CATRGGGLAHEQFF.

For the CDR3, the DNA is TGTGCCAGCTCACCATGGGGGGGGAACACTGAAGCTTTCTTT. Protein: CASSPWGGNTEAFF. The chain has TRBV18 and TRBJ1-1; the D gene is possibly TRBD1 (5 bases). Trimming removed 2 bases from V and 1 base from J, with 8 bases in between. From germline, CDR1 is KGHSH and CDR2 LQKENI. The CDR3 extends over 14 amino acids. Filled out from reference TRBV18 and TRBJ1-1, the complete variable domain reads NAGVMQNPRHLVRRRGQEARLRCSPMKGHSHVYWYRQLPEEGLKFMVYLQKENIIDESGMPKERFSAEFPKEGPSILRIQQVVRGDSAAYFCASSPWGGNTEAFFGQGTRLTVV.

The chain combines TRBV15 with TRBJ2-1; unclear D gene. Trimming cost V 0 bases and J 0 bases, with 6 bases left between them. Germline V gene lookup returns CDR1 LNHNV and CDR2 YYDKDF (reference sequence). This CDR3 region has 15 residues. The CDR3 DNA follows: TGTGCCACCAGCAGAGACAGGAGCTCCTACAATGAGCAGTTCTTC. It translates to CATSRDRSSYNEQFF.

There are many counts of this clonotype. The chain uses TRBV19 and TRBJ1-3; TRBD1 aligns across 8 bases. The V gene end was trimmed by 5 bases and the J gene end by 0 bases; junction bases not matched to a gene: 9. The CDR3 length is 17 residues. The V gene's germline CDR1 is LNHDA and CDR2 SQIVND (reference sequence). For the CDR3, the DNA is TGTGCCAGTAGTGAATGGCAGGGGGCGAGCTCTGGAAACACCATATATTTT. This encodes CASSEWQGASSGNTIYF.

This clonotype was observed a handful of times. The genes are TRBV30 and TRBJ2-2; 8 nucleotides match TRBD2. Germline V lookup: CDR1 GTSNPN, CDR2 SVGIG (reference sequence). Trimming took 6 bases from V and 0 from J; bases not matched to a gene: 0. The CDR3 covers 13 residues. This chain's CDR3 is CACGRANTGELFF. The CDR3 DNA reads TGTGCCTGCGGGAGGGCGAACACCGGGGAGCTGTTTTTT.

This clonotype was seen only a few times. A junction end diverges from the germline sequence, so it may reflect a read error. The chain employs TRBV7-9 and TRBJ1-3; D remains unclear. Germline CDR1 and CDR2: SEHNR and FQNEAQ (reference sequence). This CDR3 spans 15 amino acids. The CDR3 region is CASSLAAFSGNNIYF. The DNA for the CDR3 is TGTGCCAGCAGCTTAGCCGCCTTCTCTGGAAACAACATATATTTT.

In its sample, this clonotype was seen a few times. The gene calls are TRBV9 and TRBJ1-2, with 8 bases aligning to TRBD1. With 3 bases clipped from V and 8 bases from J, the junction kept 18 bases outside the gene matches. CDR3 length equals 17 residues. The germline V gene encodes CDR1 SGDLS and CDR2 YYNGEE. CDR3 DNA sequence: TGTGCCAGCAGCGAGGGGGCCGGGACAGGAGTCTCTAGGGGCTACACCTTC. Translation gives CASSEGAGTGVSRGYTF. Full variable domain (rest looked up from reference TRBV9 and TRBJ1-2): DSGVTQTPKHLITATGQRVTLRCSPRSGDLSVYWYQQSLDQGLQFLIQYYNGEERAKGNILERFSAQQFPDLHSELNLSSLELGDSALYFCASSEGAGTGVSRGYTFGSGTRLTVV.

To note about this clonotype: At one of its ends the junction is not consistent with the germline gene, which may arise from a read error. J is TRBJ1-1 and V is TRBV2; a possible D gene is TRBD1 (5 bases). In germline, CDR1 is SNHLY, CDR2 FYNNEI. The CDR3 runs 14 residues. CDR3 nucleotides: TGTGCCAGCAGAGACAGTCCCCTGAACACTGAAGCTCTCTTT. This encodes CASRDSPLNTEALF.

V is TRBV2 and J is TRBJ1-2; the D is unclear. Looked up from germline, CDR1 is SNHLY and CDR2 is FYNNEI. The CDR3 covers 14 residues. Trimming pared 0 bases from V and 8 bases from J, leaving 13 bases between. The CDR3: CASSEAVRSQGYTF. The CDR3 nucleotides are TGTGCCAGCAGTGAAGCCGTCCGCTCTCAGGGCTACACCTTC. The entire variable domain, with the rest obtained from reference TRBV2 and TRBJ1-2, is as follows: EPEVTQTPSHQVTQMGQEVILRCVPISNHLYFYWYRQILGQKVEFLVSFYNNEISEKSEIFDDQFSVERPDGSNFTLKIRSTKLEDSAMYFCASSEAVRSQGYTFGSGTRLTVV.

The chain employs TRBV29-1 and TRBJ1-2, with TRBD1 identical over 8 bases. The CDR3 sequence is 13 residues long. With 1 base clipped from V and 4 bases from J, the junction kept 2 bases outside the gene matches. Looked up from germline, CDR1 is SQVTM and CDR2 is ANQGSEA. The CDR3 loop is CSVEGTGPYGYTF. For the CDR3, the DNA is TGCAGCGTTGAAGGGACAGGGCCCTATGGCTACACCTTC.

This chain links TRBV19 with TRBJ1-1; D gene ambiguous. The CDR3 runs 14 residues. CDR1 and CDR2 (germline): LNHDA, SQIVND (reference sequence). The ends were cut back, 3 bases at V and 5 bases at J, with 13 bases in the middle. In DNA, the CDR3 is TGTGCCAGTAGTATGTGGTTGTCGGGAACTGAAGCTTTCTTT. Its protein product is CASSMWLSGTEAFF.

This clonotype has a handful of counts. The junction differs from germline at one of its ends, possibly a read error. J is TRBJ2-1 and V is TRBV19; tentatively, D is TRBD2 (5 bases). The CDR3 runs to 16 residues. Germline assignment: CDR1 LNHDA and CDR2 SQIVND (reference sequence). The chain's CDR3 is CASSTLFAGAYNEQSF. The DNA for the CDR3 is TGTGCCAGTAGTACGTTATTCGCGGGCGCCTACAATGAGCAGTCCTTC.

This clonotype has a count of ten or more. The gene calls are TRBV7-3 and TRBJ2-3, with 9 bases aligning to TRBD2. Germline V gene data show CDR1 as SGHTA and CDR2 as FQGTGA. The CDR3 sequence is 16 residues long. V shed 7 bases and J 4 bases; nucleotides not matched to a gene: 12. The CDR3 DNA reads TGTGCCAGCACTCCGGCGGGGGGGCGCGCCCCAGATACGCAGTATTTT. It encodes CASTPAGGRAPDTQYF.

This clonotype was seen repeatedly, ten times or more. V gene TRBV6-2 or TRBV6-3 combines with J gene TRBJ1-6; D call uncertain. CDR3 length equals 14 residues. The V end was cut by 6 bases, the J end by 1 base, with 7 bases between. Germline V lookup: CDR1 MNHEY, CDR2 SVGEGT. The CDR3 DNA sequence: TGTGCCAGCAGGGGGTTGTCCTATAATTCACCCCTCCACTTT. Protein product: CASRGLSYNSPLHF.

This sequence joins TRBV14 and TRBJ2-6, with D unresolved. Germline assignment: CDR1 SGHDN and CDR2 FVKESK. Trimming shortened V by 5 bases and J by 2 bases, and 7 bases separated the two germline ends. CDR3 size: 14 residues. CDR3 protein: CASSGTAGANVLTF. CDR3 nucleotide sequence: TGTGCCAGCAGCGGAACGGCTGGGGCCAACGTCCTGACTTTC.

This sequence joins TRBV20-1 and TRBJ2-5; TRBD1 matches 7 bases. Germline lookup yields CDR1 DFQATT and CDR2 SNEGSKA (reference sequence). The V gene end was trimmed by 6 bases and the J gene end by 2 bases; junction bases not matched to a gene: 9. The CDR3 spans 14 residues. CDR3 amino acids: CSAGRQGRQETQYF. The DNA for the CDR3 is TGCAGTGCCGGTCGACAGGGCCGACAAGAGACCCAGTACTTC.

As concerns this clonotype: The junction departs from germline at one end; a sequencing error may be responsible. The gene calls are TRBV19 and TRBJ2-1; TRBD1 is a possible D gene (6 bases). Germline lookup yields CDR1 LNHDA and CDR2 SQIVND (reference sequence). The CDR3 sequence is 15 residues long. CDR3 residues: CASSVDRLNYNEQFF. For the CDR3, the DNA is TGTGCCAGTAGTGTAGACAGGCTGAACTACAATGAGCAGTTCTTC. The entire variable domain, with the rest obtained from reference TRBV19 and TRBJ2-1, is as follows: DGGITQSPKYLFRKEGQNVTLSCEQNLNHDAMYWYRQDPGQGLRLIYYSQIVNDFQKGDIAEGYSVSREKKESFPLTVTSAQKNPTAFYLCASSVDRLNYNEQFFGPGTRLTVL.

This clonotype was counted many times. The junction and the germline gene differ at one end; a read error may be behind it. The CDR3 protein is CASSEDRVSYDTQYF. The CDR3 nucleotides read TGTGCCAGCAGCGAAGACAGGGTGTCATATGATACGCAGTATTTT. The V call is TRBV4-2, the J call TRBJ2-3; 7 bases map to TRBD1. CDR1 and CDR2 from the germline V gene are LGHNA and YNFKEQ. This CDR3 has 15 residues.